The rows below give T cell receptor beta chains drawn from one sample of a study of T cells in Graves' hyperthyroidism and ophthalmopathy. In TCRdb, the multiplex PCR reads were re-called with MiXCR into one record per CDR3 protein. The profile shows around 520,000 distinct CDR3 sequences, approximately 15% of them singletons. The specimen sequenced was blood. Receptors were obtained from a woman in her thirties or forties with Graves' hyperthyroidism. Each CDR3 is given with its conserved first and last residue. D genes are given only for firm matches. Clone size, where shown, is once, few, many, or a class for clones that have expanded.

V gene	clone size	D gene	J gene	CDR3 DNA	CDR3 protein
TRBV30	many	NA	TRBJ2-1	TGTGCCTGGAGGGCTAGACAACTCATGGGGTCCAGCTCCTACAATGAGCAGTTCTTC	CAWRARQLMGSSSYNEQFF
TRBV9	few	NA	TRBJ1-1	TGTGCCAGCAATACCGGACAGACGAACACTGAAGCTTTCTTT	CASNTGQTNTEAFF
TRBV28	NA	TRBD2	TRBJ2-7	TGTGCCAGCAGCTATTGGGGGGGTCGCGCCTACGAGCAGTACTTC	CASSYWGGRAYEQYF
TRBV28	many	TRBD2	TRBJ2-3	TGTGCCAGCAGTCAAGGGACTAGCGGGAGGGACGCAGATACGCAGTATTTT	CASSQGTSGRDADTQYF
TRBV10-3	many	NA	TRBJ2-7	TGTGCCATCAGTGGGACCGGAAACAGCTACGAGCAGTACTTC	CAISGTGNSYEQYF
TRBV13	NA	NA	TRBJ2-1	TGTGCCAGCAGGTGGGGCGGGCGGGATCGCGCCTATGAGCAGTTCTTC	CASRWGGRDRAYEQFF
TRBV10-3	many	NA	TRBJ1-1	TGTGCCATCAGTGACGGGAACACTGAAGCTTTCTTT	CAISDGNTEAFF
TRBV4-1	many	NA	TRBJ2-7	TGCGCCAGCAGCCAAGTAACGGCTTCCTACGAGCAGTACTTC	CASSQVTASYEQYF
TRBV30	many	TRBD2	TRBJ2-5	TGTGCCTGGAGTGTCGGGGGGGTGGAGACCCAGTACTTC	CAWSVGGVETQYF
TRBV27	many	NA	TRBJ2-7	TGTGCCAGCAGTTCCTCGGGTCAACTCTCCTACGAGCAGTACTTC	CASSSSGQLSYEQYF
TRBV5-1	many	TRBD2	TRBJ2-7	TGTGCCAGCAGTTTGGAAGGGACTACCTACGAGCAGTACTTC	CASSLEGTTYEQYF
TRBV5-1	many	TRBD1	TRBJ2-7	TGCGCCAGCAGCTTGAACGCCGGGACAGCCTCCTCCTACGAGCAGTACTTC	CASSLNAGTASSYEQYF
TRBV25-1	NA	NA	TRBJ2-7	TGTGCCAGCAGTGAGTCAGCGACCATCTCCTACGAGCAGTACTTC	CASSESATISYEQYF
TRBV28	many	TRBD1	TRBJ2-1	TGTGCCAACAGTCAACAATTGACCGGGACAGGGATTTATGAGCAGTTCTTC	CANSQQLTGTGIYEQFF
TRBV20-1	many	NA	TRBJ1-5	TGCAGTGCTAGCGGGGGGGCTGGTCAGCCCCAGCATTTT	CSASGGAGQPQHF
TRBV6-1	NA	NA	TRBJ2-2	TGTGCCAGCAACAGAGGATCGAACACCGGGGAGCTGTTTTTT	CASNRGSNTGELFF
TRBV6-5	few	NA	TRBJ1-1	TGTGCCAGCAGTTACGGGGCTACCTCGAACACTGAAGCTTTCTTT	CASSYGATSNTEAFF
TRBV28	many	NA	TRBJ1-2	TGTGCCAGCAAAAGGCTAGCTTCTAACTATGGCTACACCTTC	CASKRLASNYGYTF
TRBV11-2	NA	TRBD1	TRBJ2-1	TGTGCCAGCAGCTTGCAGGGGGCGGTCAGGGATGAGCAGTTCTTC	CASSLQGAVRDEQFF
TRBV5-5	many	NA	TRBJ2-3	TGTGCCAGCAGCTTGGAAGACAGGATTCGACCCTCACCTCGGCTCACAGATACGCAGTATTTT	CASSLEDRIRPSPRLTDTQYF
TRBV5-1	many	NA	TRBJ2-1	TGCGCCAGCAGCTCGATACAGCGACCCGAGCAGTTCTTC	CASSSIQRPEQFF
TRBV6-1	many	NA	TRBJ2-5	TGTGCCAGCAGTGAGGCGGGACGTGAGACCCAGTACTTC	CASSEAGRETQYF
TRBV4-1	many	TRBD2	TRBJ2-7	TGCGCCAGCAGCCAAGAGGGCGGGAGCTACGAGCAGTACTTC	CASSQEGGSYEQYF
TRBV12-3/TRBV12-4	many	NA	TRBJ1-4	TGTGCCAGCAGCCCTTCGACAGTGGAGAAACGCAATGAAAAACTGTTTTTT	CASSPSTVEKRNEKLFF
TRBV28	few	TRBD2	TRBJ2-5	TGTGCCAGCAACGTGAGCGGGAAGAGTAGGGAGACCCAGTACTTC	CASNVSGKSRETQYF
TRBV18	few	TRBD2	TRBJ2-1	TGTGCCAGCTCACCAGGGACTAGCGGAAACTACAATGAGCAGTTCTTC	CASSPGTSGNYNEQFF
TRBV6-1	many	NA	TRBJ2-7	TGTGCCAGCAGTTATTCGGCGTGGCCCTCCCTTGACGAGCAGTACTTC	CASSYSAWPSLDEQYF
TRBV6-1	many	TRBD2	TRBJ2-1	TGTGCCAGCAGTGAGCTAGCGGGAGCCAATGAGCAGTTCTTC	CASSELAGANEQFF
TRBV12-3/TRBV12-4	many	NA	TRBJ1-2	TGTGCCAGCAGTCCTATGGACGGGTCGGGAGGCTACACCTTC	CASSPMDGSGGYTF
TRBV5-1	NA	TRBD1	TRBJ1-2	TGCGCCAGCAGCCCAAGTCAGGGGGTTGGTGGCTACACCTTC	CASSPSQGVGGYTF
TRBV6-1	many	NA	TRBJ2-7	TGTGCCAGCAGGAGATTCGACCACGAGCAGTACTTC	CASRRFDHEQYF
TRBV20-1	many	TRBD1	TRBJ1-1	TGCAGTGCTAGAGCGGGACAGGGCACTGAAGCTTTCTTT	CSARAGQGTEAFF
TRBV2	many	TRBD2	TRBJ2-1	TGTGCCAGCACAAGAACAGCGGGAGTTATCAATGAGCAGTTCTTC	CASTRTAGVINEQFF
TRBV7-9	many	TRBD2	TRBJ2-7	TGTGCCAGCAGCCTTGGGACTAGTCTCTACGAGCAGTACTTC	CASSLGTSLYEQYF
TRBV11-3	many	NA	TRBJ2-3	TGTGCCAGCAGCCCTGCCCAGGATACGCAGTATTTT	CASSPAQDTQYF
TRBV6-1	NA	NA	TRBJ1-6	TGTGCCAGCAGTCCGACAGTATTTAATTCACCCCTCCACTTT	CASSPTVFNSPLHF
TRBV20-1	many	NA	TRBJ2-1	TGCAGTGCTAGAGTCTTAGCGGAGGGGTATGAGCAGTTCTTC	CSARVLAEGYEQFF